A single sample gave rise to the 6 T cell receptor beta chains below, sequenced in a study of T cell changes during pregnancy in multiple sclerosis. Method: immunoSEQ multiplex PCR; TCRdb's copy keeps in-frame clones and lacks some. Among approximately 84,000 clones, about 93% were seen once, and the ten largest hold about 1%. The source material was peripheral blood, sampled in the second trimester of pregnancy. The receptors shown here come from a female donor in good health, enrolled as a control in a pregnancy study.

The chain employs TRBV5-1 and TRBJ2-5; the match to TRBD2 covers 12 bases. The CDR3 has 17 amino acids. Germline loops: CDR1 SGHRS, CDR2 YFSETQ. V was clipped by 3 bases and J by 5 bases; unmatched bases: 11. CDR3 sequence (DNA): TGCGCCAGCAGCTCCGATGCCACTAGCGGGAGGAGGGAGACCCAGTACTTC. The encoded protein is CASSSDATSGRRETQYF. The variable domain in full, with the rest retrieved from reference TRBV5-1 and TRBJ2-5, is KAGVTQTPRYLIKTRGQQVTLSCSPISGHRSVSWYQQTPGQGLQFLFEYFSETQRNKGNFPGRFSGRQFSNSRSEMNVSTLELGDSALYLCASSSDATSGRRETQYFGPGTRLLVL.

The chain is built from TRBV5-4 and TRBJ2-2, with 8 bases fitting TRBD2. V lost 0 bases, J lost 4 bases, and 5 bases stayed unmatched. The germline V gene encodes CDR1 SGHNT and CDR2 YYREEE (reference sequence). This CDR3 contains 16 residues. Here the CDR3 DNA reads TGTGCCAGCAGCTTGGGTGTAGCGGGAATCACCGGGGAGCTGTTTTTT. It is translated as CASSLGVAGITGELFF.

This chain connects TRBV7-9 to TRBJ2-7; 7 bases map to TRBD1. The CDR3 is made up of 19 amino acids. Germline CDR1 and CDR2: SEHNR and FQNEAQ (reference sequence). V gave up 2 bases and J gave up 5 bases; unmatched junction bases: 21. The CDR3 nucleotides read TGTGCCAGCAGCTTACCACAGGGGCGACAGAAAGGAACCTCTCACGAGCAGTACTTC. Encoded protein: CASSLPQGRQKGTSHEQYF.

The chain carries TRBV11-2 and TRBJ2-1, with D possibly being TRBD2 (6 bases). V lost 2 bases to trimming and J lost 7 bases, with 12 bases between them. This CDR3 has 14 residues. CDR1 is SGHAT, CDR2 FQNNGV, per germline. The CDR3 spells CASSLIGGVNEQFF. The DNA for the CDR3 is TGTGCCAGCAGCTTAATCGGGGGAGTGAATGAGCAGTTCTTC.

V usage is TRBV28 and J usage is TRBJ2-7; TRBD2 is a possible D gene (10 bases). Trimming cost V 3 bases and J 2 bases, with 26 bases left between them. The germline V gene encodes CDR1 MDHEN and CDR2 SYDVKM. The CDR3 length is 19 residues. As DNA, the CDR3 is TGTGCCAGCAGTTTCCAGGGACAGGGTAGCGGGAGGAATCCCTACGAGCAGTACTTC. Protein sequence: CASSFQGQGSGRNPYEQYF. Together with reference TRBV28 and TRBJ2-7, the CDR3 gives the full variable domain: DVKVTQSSRYLVKRTGEKVFLECVQDMDHENMFWYRQDPGLGLRLIYFSYDVKMKEKGDIPEGYSVSREKKERFSLILESASTNQTSMYLCASSFQGQGSGRNPYEQYFGPGTRLTVT.

V gene TRBV2 combines with J gene TRBJ2-5; weak D call: TRBD2 (6 bases). With 4 bases removed from V and 6 bases from J, the gap between germline ends came to 12 bases. This CDR3 spans 13 amino acids. The V gene's germline CDR1 is SNHLY and CDR2 FYNNEI. CDR3 DNA sequence: TGTGCCAGCAGTGCGGAGGGCGGAAAGACCCAGTACTTC. Its translation: CASSAEGGKTQYF.